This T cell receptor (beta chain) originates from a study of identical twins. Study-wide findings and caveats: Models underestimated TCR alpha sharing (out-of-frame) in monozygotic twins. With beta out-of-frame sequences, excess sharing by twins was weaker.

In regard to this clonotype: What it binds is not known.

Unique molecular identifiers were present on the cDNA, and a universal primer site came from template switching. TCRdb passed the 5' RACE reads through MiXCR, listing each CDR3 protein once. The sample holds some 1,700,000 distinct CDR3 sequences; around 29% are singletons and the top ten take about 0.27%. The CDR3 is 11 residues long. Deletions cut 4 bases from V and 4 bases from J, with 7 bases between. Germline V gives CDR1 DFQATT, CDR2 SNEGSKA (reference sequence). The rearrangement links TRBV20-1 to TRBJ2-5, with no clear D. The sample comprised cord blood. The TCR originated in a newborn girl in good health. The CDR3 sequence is CSATRRETQYF. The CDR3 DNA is TGCAGTGCTACAAGGCGAGAGACCCAGTACTTC.